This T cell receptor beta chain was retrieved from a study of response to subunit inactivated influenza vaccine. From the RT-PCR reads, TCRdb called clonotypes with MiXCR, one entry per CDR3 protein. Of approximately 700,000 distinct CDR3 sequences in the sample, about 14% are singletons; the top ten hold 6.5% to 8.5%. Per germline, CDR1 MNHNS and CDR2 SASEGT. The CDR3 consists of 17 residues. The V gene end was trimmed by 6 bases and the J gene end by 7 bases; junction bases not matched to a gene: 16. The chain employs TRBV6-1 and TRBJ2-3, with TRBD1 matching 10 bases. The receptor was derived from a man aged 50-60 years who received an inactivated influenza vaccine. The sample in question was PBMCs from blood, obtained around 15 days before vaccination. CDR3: CASSKQAGTGVPYTQYF. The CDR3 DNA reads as TGTGCCAGCAGCAAGCAGGCGGGGACAGGGGTGCCATATACGCAGTATTTT.